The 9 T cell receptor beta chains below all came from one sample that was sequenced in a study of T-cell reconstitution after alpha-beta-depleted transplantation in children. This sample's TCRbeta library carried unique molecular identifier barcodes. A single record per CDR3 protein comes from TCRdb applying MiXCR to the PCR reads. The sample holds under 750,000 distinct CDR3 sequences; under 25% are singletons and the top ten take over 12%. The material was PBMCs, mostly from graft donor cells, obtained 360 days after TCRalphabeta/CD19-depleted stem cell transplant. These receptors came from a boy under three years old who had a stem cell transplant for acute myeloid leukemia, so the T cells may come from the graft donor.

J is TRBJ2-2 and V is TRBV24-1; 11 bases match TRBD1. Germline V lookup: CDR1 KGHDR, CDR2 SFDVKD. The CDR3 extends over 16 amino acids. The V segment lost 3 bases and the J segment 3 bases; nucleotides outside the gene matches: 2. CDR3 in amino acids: CATSDEGQGDTGELFF. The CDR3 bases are TGTGCCACCAGTGATGAGGGACAGGGGGACACCGGGGAGCTGTTTTTT.

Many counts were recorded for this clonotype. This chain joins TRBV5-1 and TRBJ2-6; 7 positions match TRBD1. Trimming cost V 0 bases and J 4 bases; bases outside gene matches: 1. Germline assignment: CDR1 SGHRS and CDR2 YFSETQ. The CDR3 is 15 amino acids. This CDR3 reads CASSLEGQGANVLTF. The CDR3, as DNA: TGCGCCAGCAGCTTGGAGGGACAGGGGGCCAACGTCCTGACTTTC.

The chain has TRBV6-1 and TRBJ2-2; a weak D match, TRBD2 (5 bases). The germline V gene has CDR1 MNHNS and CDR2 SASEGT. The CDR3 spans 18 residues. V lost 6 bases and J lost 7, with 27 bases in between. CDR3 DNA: TGTGCCAGCAGCCCCTCCGGTCAGCGGTGGGTCGCGAGCGGGGAGCTGTTTTTT. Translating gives CASSPSGQRWVASGELFF.

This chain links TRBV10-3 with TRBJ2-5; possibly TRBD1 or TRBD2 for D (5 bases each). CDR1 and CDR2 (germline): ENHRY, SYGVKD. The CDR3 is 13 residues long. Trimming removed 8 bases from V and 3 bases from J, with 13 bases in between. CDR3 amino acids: CAIGGELEETQYF. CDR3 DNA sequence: TGTGCCATCGGGGGAGAACTAGAAGAGACCCAGTACTTC.

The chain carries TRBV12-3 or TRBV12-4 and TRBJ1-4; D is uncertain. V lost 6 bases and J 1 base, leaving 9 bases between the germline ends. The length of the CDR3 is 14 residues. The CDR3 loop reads CASSRTRTNEKLFF. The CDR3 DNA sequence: TGTGCCAGCAGCCGGACTAGAACTAATGAAAAACTGTTTTTT.

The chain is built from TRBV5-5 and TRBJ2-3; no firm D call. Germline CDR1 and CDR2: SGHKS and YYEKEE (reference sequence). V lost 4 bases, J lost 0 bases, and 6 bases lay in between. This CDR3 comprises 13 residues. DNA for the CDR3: TGTGCCAGCAGCGCCTACAGCACAGATACGCAGTATTTT. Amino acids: CASSAYSTDTQYF.

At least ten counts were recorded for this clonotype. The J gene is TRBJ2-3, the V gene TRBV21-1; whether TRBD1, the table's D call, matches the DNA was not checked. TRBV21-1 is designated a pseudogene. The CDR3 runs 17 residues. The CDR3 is CASSKLGAISNTDTQYF. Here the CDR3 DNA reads TGTGCCAGCAGCAAACTAGGCGCCATCTCTAACACAGATACGCAGTATTTT.

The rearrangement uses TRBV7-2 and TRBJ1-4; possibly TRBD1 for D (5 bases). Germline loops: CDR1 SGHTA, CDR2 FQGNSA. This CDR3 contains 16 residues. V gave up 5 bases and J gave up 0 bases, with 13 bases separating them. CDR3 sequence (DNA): TGTGCCAGCAGCAGGGGTTCCAGTTCAACTAATGAAAAACTGTTTTTT. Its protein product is CASSRGSSSTNEKLFF.

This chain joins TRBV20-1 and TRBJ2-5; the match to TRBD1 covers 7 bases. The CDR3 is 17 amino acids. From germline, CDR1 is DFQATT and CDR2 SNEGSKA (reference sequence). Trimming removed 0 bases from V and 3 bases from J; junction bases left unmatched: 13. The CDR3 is CSARDLRGGPWEETQYF. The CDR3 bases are TGCAGTGCTAGAGATTTGAGAGGGGGCCCTTGGGAAGAGACCCAGTACTTC.